The T cell receptor beta chain described here comes from a study of T cell responses to AZD1222 COVID-19 vaccine. Overall study context: Combined were second doses at about 4 or about 12 weeks.

The CDR3 extends over 17 amino acids. The germline V and J ends were trimmed by 0 bases and 4 bases, with 15 bases remaining between them. Germline V lookup: CDR1 MNHEY, CDR2 SMNVEV (reference sequence). Findings and limits, study-wide: The peak T cell response came first, and repertoires were sampled only after it. Donors were chiefly white British, with a greater number of females, and clonal diversity was perhaps underestimated. Once two AZD1222 doses were given, Spike-specific TCR breadth and depth went up.

Produced via immunoSEQ multiplex PCR; TCRdb's table is partial and in-frame only. The sample comprises under 200,000 clones, around nine tenths of which are singletons, and roughly 5% rests with the top ten. On this clone: Its antigen is as yet unknown.

Sequences were derived from peripheral blood, sampled on day 0 of AZD1222 vaccination. The V and J genes are TRBV27 and TRBJ2-2; D gene uncertain. The sequence was collected from an adult in good health. CDR3 amino acids: CASSLSGASSITGELFF. Here the CDR3 DNA reads TGTGCCAGCAGTTTATCTGGTGCTAGTTCGATCACCGGGGAGCTGTTTTTT.